This TCR beta chain comes out of a study of T cells after yellow fever vaccination. Germline CDR1 and CDR2: SQVTM and ANQGSEA. The CDR3 runs 14 residues. Trimming removed 0 bases from V and 4 bases from J; junction bases left unmatched: 4. Concerning this clonotype itself: What it binds is unknown.

TCRdb redid the calling of the 5' RACE reads with MiXCR, one entry per CDR3 protein. Of around 550,000 distinct CDR3 sequences listed, roughly a fifth are singletons. Study-wide results and limits: Abundant clonotypes from the bulk population could get into FACS-sorted repertoires as contaminants.

The receptor was derived from a man aged 25-40 years who received the YFV17D yellow fever vaccine. V usage is TRBV29-1 and J usage is TRBJ1-2; 8 bases fit TRBD1. Sequenced material: PBMCs, taken 15 days after the yellow fever booster vaccination. In DNA form, the CDR3 reads TGCAGCGTTGAAGAGAACAGGGGGAGCTATGGCTACACCTTC. Translating gives CSVEENRGSYGYTF.